Listed below are T cell receptor beta chains from one sample, sequenced in a study of blood T cell repertoires in COVID-19. Assay: immunoSEQ multiplex PCR; the TCRdb copy retains only in-frame clones and omits some. The sample holds a few hundred thousand clones; around four fifths are singletons and the top ten take over 4.5%. Material for sequencing was peripheral blood. The receptors derive from a man in his sixties who had recovered from COVID-19. Each CDR3 is given with its conserved first and last residue. Fields, in order: D gene, clone size, V gene, J gene, CDR3 DNA, CDR3 protein. The D gene is left open where the match is weak. Expanded clones are given a class, and other clones once, few, many or no size at all.

d_call: TRBD2; clone_size: NA; v_call: TRBV20-1; j_call: TRBJ2-5; cdr3_nt: TGCAGTGCTAGTAGGGTAGCGGGAGGCCAAGAGACCCAGTACTTC; cdr3_aa: CSASRVAGGQETQYF
d_call: NA; clone_size: NA; v_call: TRBV19; j_call: TRBJ2-7; cdr3_nt: TGTGCCAGTAGTATTGATCGCGGCACCTACGAGCAGTACTTC; cdr3_aa: CASSIDRGTYEQYF
d_call: NA; clone_size: NA; v_call: TRBV4-2; j_call: TRBJ1-1; cdr3_nt: TGTGCCAGCAGCCTTTATAGGCGGGGGAACACTGAAGCTTTCTTT; cdr3_aa: CASSLYRRGNTEAFF
d_call: NA; clone_size: NA; v_call: TRBV2; j_call: TRBJ2-7; cdr3_nt: TGTGCCAGCACCACGGACAGTACGCCCTACGAGCAGTACTTC; cdr3_aa: CASTTDSTPYEQYF
d_call: TRBD1; clone_size: NA; v_call: TRBV12-3/TRBV12-4; j_call: TRBJ2-2; cdr3_nt: TGTGCCAGCAGTTTCGAGACTTCCAGGGGGTTGTTTTTT; cdr3_aa: CASSFETSRGLFF
d_call: TRBD2; clone_size: NA; v_call: TRBV19; j_call: TRBJ2-7; cdr3_nt: TGTGCCAGTAGTGCCACCGGGACTAGCGGTTCCTACGAGCAGTACTTC; cdr3_aa: CASSATGTSGSYEQYF
d_call: NA; clone_size: NA; v_call: TRBV5-1; j_call: TRBJ2-7; cdr3_nt: TGCGCCAGCAGCTTGGAACTAACCGTTGACGAGCAGTACTTC; cdr3_aa: CASSLELTVDEQYF
d_call: NA; clone_size: NA; v_call: TRBV15; j_call: TRBJ2-7; cdr3_nt: TGTGCCACCAGCAGAGACAGGGTGGTCCACGAGCAGTACTTC; cdr3_aa: CATSRDRVVHEQYF
d_call: TRBD1; clone_size: NA; v_call: TRBV29-1; j_call: TRBJ2-7; cdr3_nt: TGCAGCGTTGAAGAAATGGGACAGGGGTTTTACGAGCAGTACTTC; cdr3_aa: CSVEEMGQGFYEQYF
d_call: TRBD1; clone_size: NA; v_call: TRBV6-5; j_call: TRBJ2-7; cdr3_nt: TGTGCCAGCAGTTACGTACAGGGGGCCCTCTACGAGCAGTACTTC; cdr3_aa: CASSYVQGALYEQYF
d_call: TRBD2; clone_size: NA; v_call: TRBV3-1/TRBV3-2; j_call: TRBJ2-1; cdr3_nt: TGTGCCAGCAGCCAACTAGCGGGAGCGGGGGGTGAGCAGTTCTTC; cdr3_aa: CASSQLAGAGGEQFF
d_call: TRBD1; clone_size: NA; v_call: TRBV2; j_call: TRBJ1-5; cdr3_nt: TGTGCCAGCAAACCGGGACAGGGGAACCAGCCCCAGCATTTT; cdr3_aa: CASKPGQGNQPQHF
d_call: TRBD2; clone_size: NA; v_call: TRBV3-1/TRBV3-2; j_call: TRBJ2-3; cdr3_nt: TGTGCCAGCAGCCAGCTCGGGGGGGCCAGGGATACGCAGTATTTT; cdr3_aa: CASSQLGGARDTQYF
d_call: TRBD1; clone_size: once; v_call: TRBV9; j_call: TRBJ1-2; cdr3_nt: TGTGCCAGCAGCGTAGGGGACAGCAGTTTCGGCTACACCTTC; cdr3_aa: CASSVGDSSFGYTF
d_call: NA; clone_size: NA; v_call: TRBV4-1; j_call: TRBJ1-4; cdr3_nt: TGCGCCAGCAGCCTTGTCCGAGTTAATGAAAAACTGTTTTTT; cdr3_aa: CASSLVRVNEKLFF
d_call: NA; clone_size: NA; v_call: TRBV28; j_call: TRBJ1-6; cdr3_nt: TGTGCCAGCAGTCCCCGGCCGACCCGGGGTACCCTCCACTTT; cdr3_aa: CASSPRPTRGTLHF
d_call: TRBD1; clone_size: NA; v_call: TRBV24-1; j_call: TRBJ2-4; cdr3_nt: TGTGCCACCAGTGAGCACGCCGGGACAGGTAAAAACATTCAGTACTTC; cdr3_aa: CATSEHAGTGKNIQYF
d_call: NA; clone_size: NA; v_call: TRBV6-2/TRBV6-3; j_call: TRBJ2-7; cdr3_nt: TGTGCCAGCAGCACGAGGCCGCGTGGGGAGCAGTACTTC; cdr3_aa: CASSTRPRGEQYF
d_call: NA; clone_size: few; v_call: TRBV7-9; j_call: TRBJ2-6; cdr3_nt: TGTGCCAGCAGCTTGCAGGATACAGGGGCCAACGTCCTGACTTTC; cdr3_aa: CASSLQDTGANVLTF
d_call: NA; clone_size: NA; v_call: TRBV13; j_call: TRBJ1-1; cdr3_nt: TGTGCCAGCAGCTTAACACAGAACACTGAAGCTTTCTTT; cdr3_aa: CASSLTQNTEAFF
d_call: NA; clone_size: NA; v_call: TRBV6-5; j_call: TRBJ1-4; cdr3_nt: TGTGCCAGCAGTAGACGACAGGCCCTAAATGAAAAACTGTTTTTT; cdr3_aa: CASSRRQALNEKLFF
d_call: TRBD1; clone_size: NA; v_call: TRBV19; j_call: TRBJ2-7; cdr3_nt: TGTGCCAGTAGGACCGGGACAGGGACCTACGAGCAGTACTTC; cdr3_aa: CASRTGTGTYEQYF
d_call: NA; clone_size: few; v_call: TRBV7-9; j_call: TRBJ2-7; cdr3_nt: TGTGCCAGCACCAATACGGGGGGCTCAAACGAGCAGTACTTC; cdr3_aa: CASTNTGGSNEQYF
d_call: NA; clone_size: once; v_call: TRBV25-1; j_call: TRBJ2-5; cdr3_nt: TGTGCCAGCAGTGCTCAAGAGACCCAGTACTTC; cdr3_aa: CASSAQETQYF
d_call: NA; clone_size: NA; v_call: TRBV4-2; j_call: TRBJ2-5; cdr3_nt: TGTGCCAGCAGCCAAGGAGACACCCGAACCCAGTACTTC; cdr3_aa: CASSQGDTRTQYF
d_call: NA; clone_size: NA; v_call: TRBV15; j_call: TRBJ1-2; cdr3_nt: TGTGCCACCAGCAGAGACCGTTCTGAGAGCTATGGCTACACCTTC; cdr3_aa: CATSRDRSESYGYTF
d_call: TRBD1; clone_size: NA; v_call: TRBV5-1; j_call: TRBJ2-7; cdr3_nt: TGCGCCAGCAGCTTGGCCTCCGGGACAGGGGCTTCGGAGCAGTACTTC; cdr3_aa: CASSLASGTGASEQYF
d_call: TRBD1; clone_size: NA; v_call: TRBV4-2; j_call: TRBJ1-1; cdr3_nt: TGTGCCAGCAGCCAAGATACAGGGGGCGTAGACACTGAAGCTTTCTTT; cdr3_aa: CASSQDTGGVDTEAFF
d_call: TRBD2; clone_size: many; v_call: TRBV7-6; j_call: TRBJ2-6; cdr3_nt: TGTGCCAGCAGCTTAGGAACTAGCGGGAGACTCCTCTCTGGGGCCAACGTCCTGACTTTC; cdr3_aa: CASSLGTSGRLLSGANVLTF